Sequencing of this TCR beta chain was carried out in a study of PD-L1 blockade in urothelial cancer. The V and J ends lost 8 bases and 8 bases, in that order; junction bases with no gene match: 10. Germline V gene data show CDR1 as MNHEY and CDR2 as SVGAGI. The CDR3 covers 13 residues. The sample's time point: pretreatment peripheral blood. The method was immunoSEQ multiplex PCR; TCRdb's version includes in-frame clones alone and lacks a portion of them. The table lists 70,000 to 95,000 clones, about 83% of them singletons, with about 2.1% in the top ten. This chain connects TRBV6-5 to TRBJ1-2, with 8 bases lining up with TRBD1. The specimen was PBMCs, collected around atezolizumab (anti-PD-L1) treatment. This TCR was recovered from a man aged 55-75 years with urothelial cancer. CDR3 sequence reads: CASRNRDRRGYTF. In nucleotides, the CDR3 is TGTGCCAGCCGCAATCGGGACAGGAGAGGCTACACCTTC.